Here is one T cell receptor (beta chain) with its context. Its target is not known. Selected positively for CCR7 and CD45RO-negative, naive CD8 cells excluded terminally differentiated effector memory CD45RA+ cells. The protocol was immunoSEQ multiplex PCR, while the TCRdb copy is restricted to in-frame clones and leaves out a portion. The sample consists of fewer than 1 million clones, around 96% of them appearing once. The sample originates from a study of shared clonotypes between healthy human individuals. Germline CDR1 and CDR2: SGDLS and YYNGEE. The V end was cut by 5 bases, the J end by 0 bases, with 8 bases between. CDR3 length: 14 residues. Study-level results: Naive CD4 clonotypes overlapped across a handful of donors at roughly 5.1%.

The receptor's source is a man aged 25 to 40 in good health. The sample comprised naive CD8+ T cells sorted from blood. The chain employs TRBV9 and TRBJ2-2; D gene uncertain. CDR3: CASRTDPNTGELFF. As DNA, the CDR3 is TGTGCCAGCAGGACGGATCCGAACACCGGGGAGCTGTTTTTT.